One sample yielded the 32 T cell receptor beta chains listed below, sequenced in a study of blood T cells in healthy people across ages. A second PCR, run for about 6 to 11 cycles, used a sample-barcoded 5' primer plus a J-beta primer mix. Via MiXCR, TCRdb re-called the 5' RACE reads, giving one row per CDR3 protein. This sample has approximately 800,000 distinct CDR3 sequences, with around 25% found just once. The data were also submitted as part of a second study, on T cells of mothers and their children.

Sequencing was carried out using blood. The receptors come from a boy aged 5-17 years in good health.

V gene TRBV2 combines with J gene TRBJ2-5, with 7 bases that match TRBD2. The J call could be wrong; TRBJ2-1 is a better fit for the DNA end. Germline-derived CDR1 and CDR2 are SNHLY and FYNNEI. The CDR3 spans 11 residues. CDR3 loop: CANHRGVEQFF. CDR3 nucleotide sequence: TGTGCCAACCACCGGGGGGTTGAGCAGTTCTTC.

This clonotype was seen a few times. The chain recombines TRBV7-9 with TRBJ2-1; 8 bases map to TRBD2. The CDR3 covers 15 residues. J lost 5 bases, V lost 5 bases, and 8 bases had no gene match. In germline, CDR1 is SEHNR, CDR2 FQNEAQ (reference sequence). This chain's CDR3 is CASSRVGSGNNEQFF. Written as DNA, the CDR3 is TGTGCCAGCAGCCGCGTTGGTAGCGGGAACAATGAGCAGTTCTTC. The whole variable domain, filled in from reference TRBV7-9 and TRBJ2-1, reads DTGVSQNPRHKITKRGQNVTFRCDPISEHNRLYWYRQTLGQGPEFLTYFQNEAQLEKSRLLSDRFSAERPKGSFSTLEIQRTEQGDSAMYLCASSRVGSGNNEQFFGPGTRLTVL.

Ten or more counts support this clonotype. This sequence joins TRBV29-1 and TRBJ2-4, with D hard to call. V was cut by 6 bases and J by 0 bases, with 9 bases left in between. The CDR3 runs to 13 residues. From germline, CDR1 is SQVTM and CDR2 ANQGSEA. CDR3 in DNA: TGCAGCGTGTGGGATCTAGCCAAAAACATTCAGTACTTC. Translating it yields CSVWDLAKNIQYF.

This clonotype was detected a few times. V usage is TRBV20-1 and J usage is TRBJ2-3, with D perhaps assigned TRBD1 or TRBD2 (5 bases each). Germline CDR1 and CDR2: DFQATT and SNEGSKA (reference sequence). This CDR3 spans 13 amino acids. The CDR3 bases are TGCAGAAGCCGGGGCGGGAGCACAGATACGCAGTATTTT. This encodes CRSRGGSTDTQYF.

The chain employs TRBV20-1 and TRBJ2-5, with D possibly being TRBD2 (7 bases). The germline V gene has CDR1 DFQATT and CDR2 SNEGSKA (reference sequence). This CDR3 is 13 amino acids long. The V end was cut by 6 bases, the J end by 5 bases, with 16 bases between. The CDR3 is CSARTGGQETQYF. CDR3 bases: TGCAGTGCGCGGACGGGAGGACAGGAGACCCAGTACTTC.

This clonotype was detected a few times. The CDR3 DNA sequence: TGCGCCAGCAGCCCCAAAGCGGGCGGACCCCTGGGTGAGCAGTTCTTC. Protein: CASSPKAGGPLGEQFF. V gene TRBV4-1 combines with J gene TRBJ2-1, with TRBD2 as a possible D gene (6 bases). Trimming stripped 4 bases from V and 9 bases from J, with 22 bases between. CDR1 is MGHRA, CDR2 YSYEKL, per germline. This CDR3 region has 16 residues.

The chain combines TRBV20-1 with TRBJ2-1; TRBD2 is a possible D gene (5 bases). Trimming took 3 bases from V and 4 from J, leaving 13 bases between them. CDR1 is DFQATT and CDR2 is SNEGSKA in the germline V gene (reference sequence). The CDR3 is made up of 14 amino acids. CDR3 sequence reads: CSARIPDFYNEQFF. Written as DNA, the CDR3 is TGCAGTGCTAGGATCCCGGACTTTTACAATGAGCAGTTCTTC.

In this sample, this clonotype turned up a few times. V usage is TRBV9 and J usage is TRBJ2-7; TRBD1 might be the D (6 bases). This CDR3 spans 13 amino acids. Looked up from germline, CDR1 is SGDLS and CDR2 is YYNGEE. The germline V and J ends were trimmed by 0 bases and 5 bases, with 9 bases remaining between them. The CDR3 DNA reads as TGTGCCAGCAGCGTAGCAGGGGCCGACGAGCAGTACTTC. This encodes CASSVAGADEQYF.

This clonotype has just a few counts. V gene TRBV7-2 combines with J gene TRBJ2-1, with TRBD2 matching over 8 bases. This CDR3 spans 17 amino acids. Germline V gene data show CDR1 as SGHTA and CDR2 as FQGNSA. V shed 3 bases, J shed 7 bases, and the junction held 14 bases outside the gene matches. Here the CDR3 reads CASSLSVGGLALNEQFF. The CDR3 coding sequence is TGTGCCAGCAGCTTGAGTGTCGGAGGACTAGCATTGAATGAGCAGTTCTTC.

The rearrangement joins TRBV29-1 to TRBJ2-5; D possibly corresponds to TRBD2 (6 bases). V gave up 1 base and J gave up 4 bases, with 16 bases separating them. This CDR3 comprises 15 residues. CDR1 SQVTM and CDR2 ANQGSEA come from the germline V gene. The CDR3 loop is CSVEGGETAGETQYF. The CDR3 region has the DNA TGCAGCGTTGAAGGGGGGGAAACTGCGGGAGAGACCCAGTACTTC.

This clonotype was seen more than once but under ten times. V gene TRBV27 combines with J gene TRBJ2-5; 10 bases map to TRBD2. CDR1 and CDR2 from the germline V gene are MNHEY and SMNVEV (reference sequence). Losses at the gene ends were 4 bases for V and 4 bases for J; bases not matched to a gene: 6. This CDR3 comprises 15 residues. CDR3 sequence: CASSSLAGVIETQYF. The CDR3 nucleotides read TGTGCCAGCAGTTCTCTAGCGGGAGTAATAGAGACCCAGTACTTC.

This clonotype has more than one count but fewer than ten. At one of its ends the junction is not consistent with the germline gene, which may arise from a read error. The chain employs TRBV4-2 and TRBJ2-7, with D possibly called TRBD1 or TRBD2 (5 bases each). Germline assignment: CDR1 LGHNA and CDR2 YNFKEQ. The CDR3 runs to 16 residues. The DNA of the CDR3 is TGTGCCAGCAGTCAAGAAATTTACGGGACCGCCTACGAGCAGTACTTC. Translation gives CASSQEIYGTAYEQYF.

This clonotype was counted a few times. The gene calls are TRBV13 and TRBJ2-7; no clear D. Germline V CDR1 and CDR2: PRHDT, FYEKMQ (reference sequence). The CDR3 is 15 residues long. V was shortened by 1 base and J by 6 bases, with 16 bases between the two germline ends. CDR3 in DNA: TGTGCCAGCAGCTTAGAGGGTACCAATAACCGCGAGCAGTACTTC. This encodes CASSLEGTNNREQYF.

CDR3 nucleotide sequence: TGTGCCAGCAGTGCAACAGGGGGGGATTGGACCGGGGAGCTGTTTTTT. Translation: CASSATGGDWTGELFF. J is TRBJ2-2 and V is TRBV27, with D possibly matching TRBD1 (8 bases). The CDR3 totals 16 residues. Trimming pared 5 bases from V and 5 bases from J, leaving 18 bases between. The germline V gene has CDR1 MNHEY and CDR2 SMNVEV (reference sequence).

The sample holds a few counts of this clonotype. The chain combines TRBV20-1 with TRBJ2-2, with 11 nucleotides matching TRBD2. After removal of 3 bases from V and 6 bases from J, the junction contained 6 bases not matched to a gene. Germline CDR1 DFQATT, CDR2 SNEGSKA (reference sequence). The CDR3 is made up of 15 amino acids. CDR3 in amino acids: CSARILAGESGELFF. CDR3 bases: TGCAGTGCTAGGATACTAGCGGGAGAGTCCGGGGAGCTGTTTTTT.

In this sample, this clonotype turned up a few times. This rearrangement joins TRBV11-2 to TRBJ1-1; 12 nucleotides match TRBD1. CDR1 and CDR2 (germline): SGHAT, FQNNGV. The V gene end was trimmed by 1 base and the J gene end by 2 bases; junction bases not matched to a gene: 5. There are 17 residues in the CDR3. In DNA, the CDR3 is TGTGCCAGCAGCTTAGGGGGACAGGGGGCCTATAACACTGAAGCTTTCTTT. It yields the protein CASSLGGQGAYNTEAFF. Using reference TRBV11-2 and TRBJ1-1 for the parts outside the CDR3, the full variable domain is EAGVAQSPRYKIIEKRQSVAFWCNPISGHATLYWYQQILGQGPKLLIQFQNNGVVDDSQLPKDRFSAERLKGVDSTLKIQPAKLEDSAVYLCASSLGGQGAYNTEAFFGQGTRLTVV.

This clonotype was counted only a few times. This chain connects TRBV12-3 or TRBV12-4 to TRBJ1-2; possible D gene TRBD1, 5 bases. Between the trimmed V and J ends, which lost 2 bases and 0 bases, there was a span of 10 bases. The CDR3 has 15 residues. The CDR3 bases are TGTGCCAGCAGTTTAACAGGCACAGCTAACTATGGCTACACCTTC. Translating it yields CASSLTGTANYGYTF.

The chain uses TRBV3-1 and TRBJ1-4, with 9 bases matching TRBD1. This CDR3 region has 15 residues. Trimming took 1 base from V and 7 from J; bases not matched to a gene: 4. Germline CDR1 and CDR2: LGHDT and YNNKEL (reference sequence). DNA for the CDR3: TGTGCCAGCAGCCAAGGGAGACAGGGGGGTGAAAAACTGTTTTTT. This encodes CASSQGRQGGEKLFF.

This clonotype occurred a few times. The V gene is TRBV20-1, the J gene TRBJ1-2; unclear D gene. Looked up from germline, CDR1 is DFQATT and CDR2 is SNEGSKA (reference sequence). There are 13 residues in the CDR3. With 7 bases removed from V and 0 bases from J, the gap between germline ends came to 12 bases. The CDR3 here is CSVMDDPNYGYTF. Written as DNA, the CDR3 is TGCAGTGTCATGGACGATCCTAACTATGGCTACACCTTC.

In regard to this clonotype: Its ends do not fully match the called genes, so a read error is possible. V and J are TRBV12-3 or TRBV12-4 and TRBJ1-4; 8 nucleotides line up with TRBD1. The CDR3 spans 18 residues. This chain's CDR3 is CTSSSGTGPLEGNEKLFF. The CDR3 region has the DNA TGTACCAGCAGTTCCGGGACAGGCCCTTTGGAGGGTAATGAAAAACTGTTTTTT.

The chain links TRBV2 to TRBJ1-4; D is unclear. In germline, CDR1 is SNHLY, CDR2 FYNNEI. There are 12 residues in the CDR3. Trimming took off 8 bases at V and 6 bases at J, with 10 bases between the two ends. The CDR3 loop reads CASLNVDEKLFF. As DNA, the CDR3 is TGTGCCAGCCTGAATGTCGATGAAAAACTGTTTTTT.

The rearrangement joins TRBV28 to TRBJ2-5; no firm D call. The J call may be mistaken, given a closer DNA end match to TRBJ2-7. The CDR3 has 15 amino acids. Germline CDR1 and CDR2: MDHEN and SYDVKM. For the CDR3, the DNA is TGTGCCAGCAGTCTACCATGGACGGACTCCTACGAGCAGTACTTC. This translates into CASSLPWTDSYEQYF.

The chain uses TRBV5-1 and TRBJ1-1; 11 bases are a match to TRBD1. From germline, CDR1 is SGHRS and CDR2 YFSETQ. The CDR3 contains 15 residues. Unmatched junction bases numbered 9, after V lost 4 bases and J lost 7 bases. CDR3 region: CASSSPGQGVYEAFF. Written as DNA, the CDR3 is TGCGCCAGCAGCAGCCCGGGACAGGGGGTCTATGAAGCTTTCTTT.

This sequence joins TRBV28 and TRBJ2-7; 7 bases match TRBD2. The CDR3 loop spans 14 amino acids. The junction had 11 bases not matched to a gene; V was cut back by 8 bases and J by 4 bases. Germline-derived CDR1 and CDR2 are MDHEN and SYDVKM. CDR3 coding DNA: TGTGCCAGCCGGCGGGCGGGAGAGAAATACGAGCAGTACTTC. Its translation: CASRRAGEKYEQYF.

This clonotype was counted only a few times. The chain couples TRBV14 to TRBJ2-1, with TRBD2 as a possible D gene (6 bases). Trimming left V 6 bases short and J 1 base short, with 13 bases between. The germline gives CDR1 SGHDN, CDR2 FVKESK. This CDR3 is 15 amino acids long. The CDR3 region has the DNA TGTGCCAGCAGTTCCGGGACTCCATCCTACAATGAGCAGTTCTTC. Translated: CASSSGTPSYNEQFF.

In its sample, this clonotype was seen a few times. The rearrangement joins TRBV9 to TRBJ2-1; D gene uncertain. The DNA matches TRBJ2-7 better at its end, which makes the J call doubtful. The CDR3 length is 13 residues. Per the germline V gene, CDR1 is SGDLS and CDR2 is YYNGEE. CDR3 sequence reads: CASSVGVQNEQYF. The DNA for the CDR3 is TGTGCCAGCAGCGTAGGGGTACAGAACGAGCAGTACTTC.

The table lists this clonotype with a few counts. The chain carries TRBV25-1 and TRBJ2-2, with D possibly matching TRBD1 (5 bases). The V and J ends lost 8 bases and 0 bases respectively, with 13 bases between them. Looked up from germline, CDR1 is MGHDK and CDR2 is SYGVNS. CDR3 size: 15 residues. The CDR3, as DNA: TGTGCCAGCCCGTCAAGACAGACGAACACCGGGGAGCTGTTTTTT. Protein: CASPSRQTNTGELFF.

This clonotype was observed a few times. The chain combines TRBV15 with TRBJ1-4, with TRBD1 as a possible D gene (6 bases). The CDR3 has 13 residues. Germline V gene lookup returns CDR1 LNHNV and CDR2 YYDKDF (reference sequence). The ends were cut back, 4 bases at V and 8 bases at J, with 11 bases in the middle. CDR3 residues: CATSKQTGEKLFF. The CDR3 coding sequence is TGTGCCACCAGCAAACAAACAGGGGAAAAACTGTTTTTT.

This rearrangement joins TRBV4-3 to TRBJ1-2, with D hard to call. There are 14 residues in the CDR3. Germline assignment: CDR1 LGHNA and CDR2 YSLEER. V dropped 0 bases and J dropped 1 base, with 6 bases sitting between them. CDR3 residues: CASSQEGFNYGYTF. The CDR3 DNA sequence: TGCGCCAGCAGCCAAGAGGGTTTTAACTATGGCTACACCTTC.

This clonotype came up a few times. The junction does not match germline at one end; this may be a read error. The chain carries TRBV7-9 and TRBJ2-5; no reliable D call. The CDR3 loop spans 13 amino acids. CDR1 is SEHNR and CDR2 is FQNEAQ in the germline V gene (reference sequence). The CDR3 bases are TGTGCCAGCAGCTTTGAGGAGAGAGAGACCCAGTGCTTC. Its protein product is CASSFEERETQCF.

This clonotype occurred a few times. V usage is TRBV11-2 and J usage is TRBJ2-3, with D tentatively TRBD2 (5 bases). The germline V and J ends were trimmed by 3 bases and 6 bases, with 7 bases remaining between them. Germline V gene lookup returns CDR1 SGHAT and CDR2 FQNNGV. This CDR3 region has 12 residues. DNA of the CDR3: TGTGCCAGCAGCTTCACTAGTGATACGCAGTATTTT. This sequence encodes CASSFTSDTQYF. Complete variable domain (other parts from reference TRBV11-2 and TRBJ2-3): EAGVAQSPRYKIIEKRQSVAFWCNPISGHATLYWYQQILGQGPKLLIQFQNNGVVDDSQLPKDRFSAERLKGVDSTLKIQPAKLEDSAVYLCASSFTSDTQYFGPGTRLTVL.

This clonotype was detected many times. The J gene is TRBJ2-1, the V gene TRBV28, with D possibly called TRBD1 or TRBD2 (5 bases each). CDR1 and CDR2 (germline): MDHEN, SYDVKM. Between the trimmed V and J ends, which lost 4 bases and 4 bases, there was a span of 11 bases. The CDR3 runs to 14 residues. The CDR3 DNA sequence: TGTGCCAGCAGTTCTCCGGGGCTATACAATGAGCAGTTCTTC. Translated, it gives CASSSPGLYNEQFF. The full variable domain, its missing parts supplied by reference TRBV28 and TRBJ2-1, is DVKVTQSSRYLVKRTGEKVFLECVQDMDHENMFWYRQDPGLGLRLIYFSYDVKMKEKGDIPEGYSVSREKKERFSLILESASTNQTSMYLCASSSPGLYNEQFFGPGTRLTVL.